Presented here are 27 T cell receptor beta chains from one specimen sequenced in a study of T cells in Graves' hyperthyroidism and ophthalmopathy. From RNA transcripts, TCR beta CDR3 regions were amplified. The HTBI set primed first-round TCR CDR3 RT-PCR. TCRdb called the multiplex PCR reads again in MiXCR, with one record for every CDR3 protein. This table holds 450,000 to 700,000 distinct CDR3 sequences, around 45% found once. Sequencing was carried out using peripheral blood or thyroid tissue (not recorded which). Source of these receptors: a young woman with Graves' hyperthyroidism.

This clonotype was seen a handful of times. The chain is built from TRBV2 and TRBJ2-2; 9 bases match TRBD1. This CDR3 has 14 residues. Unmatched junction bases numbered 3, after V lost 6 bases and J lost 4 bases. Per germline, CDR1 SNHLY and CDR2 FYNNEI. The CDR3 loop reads CASRETGGTGELFF. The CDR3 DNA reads TGTGCCAGCAGGGAGACAGGGGGCACCGGGGAGCTGTTTTTT.

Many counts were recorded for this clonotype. The CDR3, as DNA: TGTGCCAGCAGCCGCCCCGGGGCGGGAAGCTCCTACGAGCAGTACTTC. This encodes CASSRPGAGSSYEQYF. This rearrangement joins TRBV7-9 to TRBJ2-7; tentatively, D is TRBD2 (6 bases). V was shortened by 5 bases and J by 0 bases, with 17 bases between the two germline ends. Per the germline V gene, CDR1 is SEHNR and CDR2 is FQNEAQ (reference sequence). This CDR3 has 16 amino acids.

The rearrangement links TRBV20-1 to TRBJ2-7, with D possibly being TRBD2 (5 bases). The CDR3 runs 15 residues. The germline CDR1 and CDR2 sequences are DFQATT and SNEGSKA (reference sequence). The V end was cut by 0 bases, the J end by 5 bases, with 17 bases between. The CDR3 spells CSARDHGETTNEQYF. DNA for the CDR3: TGCAGTGCTAGAGATCACGGGGAGACCACTAACGAGCAGTACTTC.

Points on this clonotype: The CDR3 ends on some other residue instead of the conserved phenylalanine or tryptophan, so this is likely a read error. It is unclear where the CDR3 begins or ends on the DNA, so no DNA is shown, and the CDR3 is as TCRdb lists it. The CDR3 here is CASSLRDP. This chain connects TRBV13 to TRBJ1-3; no check of the table's D call, TRBD1, against the DNA was made. Including both end residues, the CDR3 is 8 amino acids long. Germline CDR1 PRHDT, CDR2 FYEKMQ (reference sequence).

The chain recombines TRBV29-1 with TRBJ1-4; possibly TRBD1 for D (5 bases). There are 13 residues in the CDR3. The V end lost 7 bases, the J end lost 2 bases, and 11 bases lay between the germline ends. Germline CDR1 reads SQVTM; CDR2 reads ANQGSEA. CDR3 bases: TGCAGCGGGGCCGAGGGGACTAATGAAAAACTGTTTTTT. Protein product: CSGAEGTNEKLFF. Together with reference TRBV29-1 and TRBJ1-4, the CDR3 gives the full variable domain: SAVISQKPSRDICQRGTSLTIQCQVDSQVTMMFWYRQQPGQSLTLIATANQGSEATYESGFVIDKFPISRPNLTFSTLTVSNMSPEDSSIYLCSGAEGTNEKLFFGSGTQLSVL.

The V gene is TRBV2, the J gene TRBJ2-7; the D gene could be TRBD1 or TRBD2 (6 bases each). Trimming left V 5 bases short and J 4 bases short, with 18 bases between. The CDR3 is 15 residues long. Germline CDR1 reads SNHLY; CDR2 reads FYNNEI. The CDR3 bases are TGTGCCAGCAGTTACCGAGGGGGGTTTTCTTACGAGCAGTACTTC. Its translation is CASSYRGGFSYEQYF.

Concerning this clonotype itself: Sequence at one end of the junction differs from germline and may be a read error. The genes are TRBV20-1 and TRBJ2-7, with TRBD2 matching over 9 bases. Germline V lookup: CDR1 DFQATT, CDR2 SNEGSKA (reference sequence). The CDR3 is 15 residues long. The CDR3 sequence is CSADMGGRGRDEQYF. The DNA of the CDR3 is TGCAGTGCCGACATGGGCGGGAGGGGAAGGGACGAACAGTACTTC.

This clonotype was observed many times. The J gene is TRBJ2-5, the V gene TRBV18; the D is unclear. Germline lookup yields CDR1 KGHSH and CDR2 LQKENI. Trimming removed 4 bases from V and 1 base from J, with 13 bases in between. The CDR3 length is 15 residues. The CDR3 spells CASSRQQEFQETQYF. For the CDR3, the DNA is TGTGCCAGCTCACGTCAGCAGGAGTTCCAAGAGACCCAGTACTTC.

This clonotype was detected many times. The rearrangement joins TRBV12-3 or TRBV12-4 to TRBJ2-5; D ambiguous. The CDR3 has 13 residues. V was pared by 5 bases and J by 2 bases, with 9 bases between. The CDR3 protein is CASSLGIQETQYF. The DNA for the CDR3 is TGTGCCAGCAGTCTAGGGATACAAGAGACCCAGTACTTC.

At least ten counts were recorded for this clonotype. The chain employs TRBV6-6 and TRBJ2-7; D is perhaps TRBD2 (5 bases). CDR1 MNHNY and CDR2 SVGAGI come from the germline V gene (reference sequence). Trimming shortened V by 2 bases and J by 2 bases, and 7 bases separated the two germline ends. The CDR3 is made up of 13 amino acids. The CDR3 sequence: CASSYLGTYEQYF. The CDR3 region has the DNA TGTGCCAGCAGTTACCTCGGGACCTACGAGCAGTACTTC.

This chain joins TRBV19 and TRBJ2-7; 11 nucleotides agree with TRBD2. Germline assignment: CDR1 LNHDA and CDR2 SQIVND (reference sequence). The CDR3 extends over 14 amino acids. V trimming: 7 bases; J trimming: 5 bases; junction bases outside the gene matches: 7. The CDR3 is CASNKGLADDEQYF. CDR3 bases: TGTGCCAGTAACAAGGGACTAGCGGACGACGAGCAGTACTTC.

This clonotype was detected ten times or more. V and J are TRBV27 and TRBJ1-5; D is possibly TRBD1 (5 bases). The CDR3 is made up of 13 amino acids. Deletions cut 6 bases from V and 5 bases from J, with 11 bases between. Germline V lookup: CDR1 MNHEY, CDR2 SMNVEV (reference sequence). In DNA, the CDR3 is TGTGCCAGCAGGAGCAGGGATTATCAGCCCCAGCATTTT. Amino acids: CASRSRDYQPQHF.

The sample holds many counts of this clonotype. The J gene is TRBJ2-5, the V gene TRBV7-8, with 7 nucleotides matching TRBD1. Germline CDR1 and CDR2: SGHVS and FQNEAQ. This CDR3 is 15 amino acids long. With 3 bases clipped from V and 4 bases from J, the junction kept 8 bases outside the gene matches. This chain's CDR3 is CASSFDRVGGETQYF. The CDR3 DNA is TGTGCCAGCAGCTTCGACAGGGTGGGTGGAGAGACCCAGTACTTC.

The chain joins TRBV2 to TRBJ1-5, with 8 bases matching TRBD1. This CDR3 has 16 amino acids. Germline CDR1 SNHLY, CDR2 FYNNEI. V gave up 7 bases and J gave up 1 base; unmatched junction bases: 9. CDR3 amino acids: CASTGTWTGSNQPQHF. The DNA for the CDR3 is TGTGCCAGCACTGGGACCTGGACAGGGAGCAATCAGCCCCAGCATTTT.

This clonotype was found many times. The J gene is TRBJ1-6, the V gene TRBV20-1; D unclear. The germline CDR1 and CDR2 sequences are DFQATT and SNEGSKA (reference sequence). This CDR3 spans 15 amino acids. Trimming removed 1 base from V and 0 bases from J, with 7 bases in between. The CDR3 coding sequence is TGCAGTGCTAGAGGTCTCCACTCCTATAATTCACCCCTCCACTTT. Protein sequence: CSARGLHSYNSPLHF.

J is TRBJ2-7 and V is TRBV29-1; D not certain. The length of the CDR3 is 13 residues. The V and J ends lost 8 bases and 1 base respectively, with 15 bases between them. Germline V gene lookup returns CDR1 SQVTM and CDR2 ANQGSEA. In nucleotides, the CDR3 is TGCAGCAGTCAAACGGGTGGGTCCTACGAGCAGTACTTC. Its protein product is CSSQTGGSYEQYF.

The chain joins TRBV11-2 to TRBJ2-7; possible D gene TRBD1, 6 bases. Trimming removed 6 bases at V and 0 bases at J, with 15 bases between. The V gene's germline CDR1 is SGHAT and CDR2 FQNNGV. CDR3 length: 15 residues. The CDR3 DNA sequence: TGTGCCAGCAGTTACACCCGGGACACCTCCTACGAGCAGTACTTC. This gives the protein CASSYTRDTSYEQYF.

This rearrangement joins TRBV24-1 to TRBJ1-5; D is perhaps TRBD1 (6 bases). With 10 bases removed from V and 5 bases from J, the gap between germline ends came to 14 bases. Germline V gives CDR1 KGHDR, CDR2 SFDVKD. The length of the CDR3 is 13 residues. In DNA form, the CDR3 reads TGTGCCACTAATACAGGGAGCGATCAGCCCCAGCATTTT. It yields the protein CATNTGSDQPQHF.

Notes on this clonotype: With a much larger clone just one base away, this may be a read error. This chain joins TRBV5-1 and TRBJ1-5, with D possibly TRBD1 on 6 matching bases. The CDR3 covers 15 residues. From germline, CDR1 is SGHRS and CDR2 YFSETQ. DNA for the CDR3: TGCGCCAGCAGCTCAACAGGGTCCGGCAAACAGCCCCAGCATTTT. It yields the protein CASSSTGSGKQPQHF.

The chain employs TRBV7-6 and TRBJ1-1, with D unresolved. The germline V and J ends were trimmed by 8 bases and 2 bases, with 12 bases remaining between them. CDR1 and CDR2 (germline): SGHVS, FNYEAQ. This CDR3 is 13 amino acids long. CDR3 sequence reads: CASAQTGNTEAFF. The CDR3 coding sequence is TGTGCCAGCGCGCAGACTGGAAACACTGAAGCTTTCTTT. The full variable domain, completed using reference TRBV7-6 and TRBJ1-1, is GAGVSQSPRYKVTKRGQDVALRCDPISGHVSLYWYRQALGQGPEFLTYFNYEAQQDKSGLPNDRFSAERPEGSISTLTIQRTEQRDSAMYRCASAQTGNTEAFFGQGTRLTVV.

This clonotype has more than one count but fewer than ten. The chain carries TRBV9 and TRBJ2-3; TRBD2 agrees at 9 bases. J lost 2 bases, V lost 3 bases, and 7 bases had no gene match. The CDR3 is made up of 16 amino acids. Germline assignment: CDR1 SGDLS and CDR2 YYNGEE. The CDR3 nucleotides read TGTGCCAGCAGCGACTTTCGGACTAGCGACACAGATACGCAGTATTTT. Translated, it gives CASSDFRTSDTDTQYF.

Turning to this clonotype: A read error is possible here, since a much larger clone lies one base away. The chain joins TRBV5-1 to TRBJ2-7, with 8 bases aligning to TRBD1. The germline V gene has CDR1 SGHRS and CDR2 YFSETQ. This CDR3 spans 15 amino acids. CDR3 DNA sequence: TGTGCCAGCAGCTGGGACAGGACTACCCCCTACAAGCAGTACTTC. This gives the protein CASSWDRTTPYKQYF.

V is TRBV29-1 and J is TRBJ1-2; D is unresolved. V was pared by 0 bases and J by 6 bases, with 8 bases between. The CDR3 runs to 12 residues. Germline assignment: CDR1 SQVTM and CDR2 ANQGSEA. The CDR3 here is CSVEDRWDGYTF. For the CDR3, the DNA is TGCAGCGTTGAAGATCGGTGGGATGGCTACACCTTC.

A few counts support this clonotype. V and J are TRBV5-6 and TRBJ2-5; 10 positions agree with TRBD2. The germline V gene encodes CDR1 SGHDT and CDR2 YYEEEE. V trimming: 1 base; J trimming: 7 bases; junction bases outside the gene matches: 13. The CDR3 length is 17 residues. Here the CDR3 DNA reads TGTGCCAGCAGCTTGCATCCGGCTAGCGGGAGTTTAGGGACCCAGTACTTC. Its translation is CASSLHPASGSLGTQYF.

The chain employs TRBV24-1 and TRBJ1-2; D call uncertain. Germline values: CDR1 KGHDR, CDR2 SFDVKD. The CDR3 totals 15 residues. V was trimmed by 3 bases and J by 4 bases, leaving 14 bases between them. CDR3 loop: CATSDRSESSYGYTF. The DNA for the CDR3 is TGTGCCACCAGTGATCGCAGTGAAAGCTCCTATGGCTACACCTTC.

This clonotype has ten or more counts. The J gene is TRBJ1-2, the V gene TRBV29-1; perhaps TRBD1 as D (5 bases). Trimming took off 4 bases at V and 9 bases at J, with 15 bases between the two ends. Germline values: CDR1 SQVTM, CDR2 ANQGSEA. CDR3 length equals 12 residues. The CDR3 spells CSVGQGGESYTF. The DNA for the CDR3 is TGCAGCGTTGGTCAGGGCGGAGAAAGCTACACCTTC.

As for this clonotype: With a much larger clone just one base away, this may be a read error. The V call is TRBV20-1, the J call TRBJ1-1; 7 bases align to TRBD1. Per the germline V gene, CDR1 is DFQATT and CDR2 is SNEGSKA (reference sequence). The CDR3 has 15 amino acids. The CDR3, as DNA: TGCAGTGCTAGAGATCTACAGGGGTTATACACTGAAGCTCTCTTT. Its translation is CSARDLQGLYTEALF.